The clone carrying this T cell receptor (beta chain) was recorded a few times. This sample is part of a study of T-cell reconstitution after alpha-beta-depleted transplantation in children. With 4 bases clipped from V and 2 bases from J, the junction kept 9 bases outside the gene matches. The germline gives CDR1 SQVTM, CDR2 ANQGSEA. This CDR3 is 17 amino acids long. Unique molecular identifiers were built into the TCRbeta library. TCRdb called the PCR reads again in MiXCR, with one record for every CDR3 protein. The table records around 600,000 distinct CDR3 sequences, about 11% of them present only once.

This sequence joins TRBV29-1 and TRBJ2-6; the match to TRBD2 covers 9 bases. This sample comprised PBMCs from the stem cell graft donor, obtained from the stem cell graft. The receptor was derived from a human donor who donated a stem cell graft to a child with acute myeloid leukemia. The CDR3 loop is CSVARREGGAGANVLTF. CDR3 DNA sequence: TGCAGCGTTGCTCGGCGGGAGGGCGGTGCTGGGGCCAACGTCCTGACTTTC.